The next 4 T cell receptor beta chains were all read from a single sample in a study of technical replicates of blood from a few donors. The assay was immunoSEQ multiplex PCR, and TCRdb's table has in-frame clones only and misses some. The sample contains about 80,000 clones, more than 85% of which appear only once. The source material was T cells isolated from PBMCs. The receptors derive from a human donor in good health.

The chain combines TRBV7-9 with TRBJ2-1; 7 bases align to TRBD2. Unmatched junction bases numbered 5, after V lost 2 bases and J lost 1 base. Germline V gene sequence: CDR1 SEHNR, CDR2 FQNEAQ (reference sequence). The CDR3 extends over 16 amino acids. For the CDR3, the DNA is TGTGCCAGCAGCTTAAGTAGCGGGCCGTCCTACAATGAGCAGTTCTTC. It translates to CASSLSSGPSYNEQFF. Supplemented by reference TRBV7-9 and TRBJ2-1, the full variable domain reads DTGVSQNPRHKITKRGQNVTFRCDPISEHNRLYWYRQTLGQGPEFLTYFQNEAQLEKSRLLSDRFSAERPKGSFSTLEIQRTEQGDSAMYLCASSLSSGPSYNEQFFGPGTRLTVL.

The V and J genes are TRBV7-2 and TRBJ2-5; maybe TRBD1 (5 bases). Germline V gene data show CDR1 as SGHTA and CDR2 as FQGNSA. Trimming removed 3 bases at V and 3 bases at J, with 11 bases between. CDR3 length: 14 residues. CDR3 amino acids: CASSFFRVEETQYF. In nucleotides, the CDR3 is TGTGCCAGCAGCTTTTTCAGGGTGGAAGAGACCCAGTACTTC. The complete variable domain, with remaining parts taken from reference TRBV7-2 and TRBJ2-5, reads GAGVSQSPSNKVTEKGKDVELRCDPISGHTALYWYRQSLGQGLEFLIYFQGNSAPDKSGLPSDRFSAERTGGSVSTLTIQRTQQEDSAVYLCASSFFRVEETQYFGPGTRLLVL.

V gene TRBV12-5 combines with J gene TRBJ2-2; D might be TRBD1 (6 bases). Germline CDR1 and CDR2: LGHNT and FRNRAP. The CDR3 has 18 amino acids. Trimming stripped 7 bases from V and 2 bases from J, with 23 bases between. In DNA, the CDR3 is TGTGCTAGTGCGAGCGCTCGGAAGGGACAAACTAACACCGGGGAGCTGTTTTTT. Encoded protein: CASASARKGQTNTGELFF.

The V and J genes are TRBV19 and TRBJ1-1, with D unclear. Trimming removed 3 bases at V and 0 bases at J, with 8 bases between. CDR3 size: 14 residues. Germline CDR1 LNHDA, CDR2 SQIVND (reference sequence). Written as DNA, the CDR3 is TGTGCCAGTAGTATGGCAGAATTGAACACTGAAGCTTTCTTT. Amino acid sequence: CASSMAELNTEAFF.